The rows below give T cell receptor beta chains drawn from one sample of a study of PD-1 blockade in classical Hodgkin lymphoma. The method was immunoSEQ multiplex PCR; TCRdb's version includes in-frame clones alone and lacks a portion of them. The sample carries tens of thousands of clones, approximately 70% recorded once. The specimen comprised peripheral blood mononuclear cells (PBMCs), sampled before the second cycle of nivolumab. The receptors come from a human donor with classical Hodgkin lymphoma. CDR3s include the opening cysteine and the closing phenylalanine or tryptophan. Each record gives: J gene, clone size, D gene, V gene, CDR3 protein, CDR3 DNA. The D gene is left open where the match is weak. Where a row states a size, it is once, few, many or the class of an expanded clone; other rows omit it.

TRBJ1-2	medium-sized	.	TRBV28	CASSLGGAYGYTF	TGTGCCAGCAGTTTAGGGGGTGCCTATGGCTACACCTTC
TRBJ2-6	few	.	TRBV27	CASSLLEATGANVLTF	TGTGCCAGCAGTTTATTGGAGGCTACTGGGGCCAACGTCCTGACTTTC
TRBJ2-1	.	TRBD2	TRBV19	CASSISSGPYNEQFF	TGTGCCAGTAGTATCTCTAGCGGGCCCTACAATGAGCAGTTCTTC
TRBJ2-2	.	.	TRBV29-1	CSVVYGGTGELFF	TGCAGCGTTGTATATGGGGGCACCGGGGAGCTGTTTTTT
TRBJ1-6	medium-sized	.	TRBV6-1	CASNRLSSYNSPLHF	TGTGCCAGCAACAGGCTGAGCTCCTATAATTCACCCCTCCACTTT
TRBJ2-4	.	TRBD2	TRBV19	CASSIDPWRGGRDKNIQYF	TGTGCCAGTAGTATAGATCCTTGGCGGGGGGGCCGAGACAAAAACATTCAGTACTTC
TRBJ1-2	.	.	TRBV4-3	CASSQAGTAANYGYTF	TGCGCCAGCAGCCAAGCCGGGACGGCAGCTAACTATGGCTACACCTTC
TRBJ1-1	.	.	TRBV5-4	CASSREMNTEAFF	TGTGCCAGCAGCCGAGAGATGAACACTGAAGCTTTCTTT
TRBJ1-6	few	.	TRBV9	CASSATVTNSPLHF	TGTGCCAGCAGCGCGACAGTCACGAATTCACCCCTCCACTTT
TRBJ2-3	.	.	TRBV27	CASSLLGSWHTQYF	TGTGCCAGCAGCCTACTGGGGTCCTGGCATACGCAGTATTTT
TRBJ2-3	.	.	TRBV7-8	CASSLETGRSGTDTQYF	TGTGCCAGCAGCTTAGAGACGGGACGGTCAGGCACAGATACGCAGTATTTT
TRBJ2-6	.	.	TRBV6-1	CASSARTVSSGANVLTF	TGTGCCAGCAGTGCCCGGACGGTGAGCTCTGGGGCCAACGTCCTGACTTTC
TRBJ2-1	.	.	TRBV5-5	CASSLERLDNEQFF	TGTGCCAGCAGCTTGGAAAGACTGGACAATGAGCAGTTCTTC
TRBJ2-2	.	TRBD1	TRBV7-2	CASSLDRVSGELFF	TGTGCCAGCAGCCTGGACAGGGTTTCCGGGGAGCTGTTTTTT
TRBJ2-2	.	.	TRBV6-5	CASSFLTGELFF	TGTGCCAGCAGTTTTTTAACCGGGGAGCTGTTTTTT
TRBJ2-7	.	.	TRBV6-5	CASRTFLEGGQQYF	TGTGCCAGCAGGACATTCCTAGAGGGGGGCCAGCAGTACTTC
TRBJ1-6	.	TRBD1	TRBV6-6	CASSPPGQENSPLHF	TGTGCCAGCAGTCCCCCGGGACAGGAGAATTCACCCCTCCACTTT
TRBJ2-2	.	.	TRBV18	CASSRPLGELFF	TGTGCCAGCTCACGGCCCCTAGGGGAGCTGTTTTTT
TRBJ2-5	.	.	TRBV5-3	CASSYRPGETQYF	TGTGCCAGCAGCTACCGTCCGGGAGAGACCCAGTACTTC
TRBJ2-3	.	TRBD2	TRBV28	CASSPTPTSGVPTDTQYF	TGTGCCAGCAGCCCCACCCCCACTAGCGGGGTTCCGACAGATACGCAGTATTTT
TRBJ1-5	.	.	TRBV10-3	CAISPDGRATQPQHF	TGTGCCATCAGCCCCGACGGCAGAGCTACTCAGCCCCAGCATTTT
TRBJ1-1	.	.	TRBV19	CASSIRPRGGQSLNTEAFF	TGTGCCAGTAGTATAAGGCCCCGGGGAGGGCAAAGCCTGAACACTGAAGCTTTCTTT
TRBJ2-7	.	TRBD2	TRBV7-9	CASSFKGGGAFERYF	TGTGCCAGCAGCTTCAAAGGCGGGGGGGCCTTCGAGCGGTACTTC
TRBJ2-1	.	.	TRBV7-9	CASSLSYNEQFF	TGTGCCAGCAGCTTATCGTACAATGAGCAGTTCTTC
TRBJ2-5	.	.	TRBV18	CASSPPAEVQETQYF	TGTGCCAGCTCACCACCGGCCGAGGTGCAAGAGACCCAGTACTTC
TRBJ2-1	.	.	TRBV10-3	CAITKGGFYNEQFF	TGTGCCATCACGAAGGGGGGCTTTTACAATGAGCAGTTCTTC
TRBJ1-5	.	.	TRBV7-9	CASSPEEGPLSNQPQHF	TGTGCCAGCAGCCCAGAGGAGGGGCCCCTTAGCAATCAGCCCCAGCATTTT
TRBJ1-1	.	.	TRBV27	CASSFLGLTGGIAEAFF	TGTGCCAGCAGTTTTTTGGGTCTGACAGGTGGGATCGCTGAAGCTTTCTTT
TRBJ2-7	.	.	TRBV5-1	CASSLNSNGVYEQYF	TGCGCCAGCAGCCTCAACAGTAATGGGGTCTACGAGCAGTACTTC
TRBJ1-5	.	.	TRBV18	CASSSGQPQHF	TGTGCCAGCTCATCGGGTCAGCCCCAGCATTTT
TRBJ1-2	few	.	TRBV28	CASSPGTLSYGYTF	TGTGCCAGCAGCCCCGGGACCTTAAGCTATGGCTACACCTTC
TRBJ2-5	once	.	TRBV10-3	CASITGMSSSRETQYF	TGTGCCAGCATCACGGGAATGAGCTCCTCCCGAGAGACCCAGTACTTC
TRBJ2-1	.	TRBD1	TRBV4-3	CASSHATGTGGNEQFF	TGCGCCAGCAGCCACGCTACCGGGACAGGGGGCAATGAGCAGTTCTTC
TRBJ2-5	.	.	TRBV29-1	CSSNGQSQETQYF	TGCAGCTCGAACGGACAGAGCCAAGAGACCCAGTACTTC
TRBJ1-2	.	.	TRBV5-1	CASSLDSGYGYTF	TGCGCCAGCAGTCTTGACAGCGGTTATGGCTACACCTTC
TRBJ1-2	once	TRBD1	TRBV6-4	CASSRTGTSGWYGYTF	TGTGCCAGCAGCCGGACAGGTACCTCGGGATGGTATGGCTACACCTTC
TRBJ1-1	medium-sized	TRBD1	TRBV7-2	CASSPGGVTEAFF	TGTGCCAGCAGCCCAGGGGGGGTCACTGAAGCTTTCTTT
TRBJ2-3	.	TRBD1	TRBV4-3	CASGSPGQGSDTQYF	TGCGCCAGTGGTAGTCCGGGACAGGGATCAGATACGCAGTATTTT
TRBJ1-2	.	TRBD1	TRBV7-9	CASSFRDRVHQGYTF	TGTGCCAGCAGCTTCCGGGACAGGGTCCATCAAGGCTACACCTTC
TRBJ2-5	.	TRBD2	TRBV11-3	CASSSRQRGVQETQYF	TGTGCCAGCAGCTCCCGCCAGCGGGGGGTGCAAGAGACCCAGTACTTC
TRBJ1-5	.	.	TRBV1	CTSSQETDDRARNQPQHF	TGCACCAGCAGCCAAGAGACCGACGACAGGGCCCGCAATCAGCCCCAGCATTTT
TRBJ2-5	.	.	TRBV6-1	CASSEAPRAGTGGTQYF	TGTGCCAGCAGTGAAGCACCACGGGCAGGGACCGGGGGGACCCAGTACTTC
TRBJ2-5	.	.	TRBV11-2	CASSDSLVGETQYF	TGTGCCAGCAGCGACTCCCTGGTGGGAGAGACCCAGTACTTC
TRBJ1-1	.	.	TRBV10-3	CAIRDAGNTEAFF	TGTGCCATCAGGGACGCCGGGAACACTGAAGCTTTCTTT
TRBJ2-7	.	.	TRBV19	CATSLDTTYEQYF	TGTGCCACGAGTTTGGACACCACCTACGAGCAGTACTTC
TRBJ2-7	medium-sized	.	TRBV15	CATSRDRGHEQYF	TGTGCCACCAGCAGAGACAGGGGACACGAGCAGTACTTC
TRBJ1-1	.	.	TRBV6-5	CASSPLTEAFF	TGTGCCAGCAGTCCACTAACTGAAGCTTTCTTT
TRBJ2-6	.	.	TRBV19	CASSITGFGANVLTF	TGTGCCAGTAGTATAACGGGTTTTGGGGCCAACGTCCTGACTTTC
TRBJ2-1	once	TRBD2	TRBV2	CASSVSGGLPKEQFF	TGTGCCAGCAGTGTTAGCGGGGGGCTTCCAAAAGAGCAGTTCTTC
TRBJ2-3	.	.	TRBV5-1	CASSLFGGRADTQYF	TGCGCCAGCAGCTTGTTCGGGGGGCGTGCAGATACGCAGTATTTT
TRBJ1-4	.	.	TRBV7-9	CASSQPGFNEKLFF	TGTGCCAGCAGCCAACCAGGGTTTAATGAAAAACTGTTTTTT
TRBJ1-1	.	.	TRBV5-1	CASSHAPGRGETEAFF	TGCGCCAGCAGCCACGCCCCAGGGAGAGGGGAAACTGAAGCTTTCTTT